These 23 T cell receptor beta chains came from one sample sequenced in a study of T cell responses to AZD1222 COVID-19 vaccine. Here immunoSEQ multiplex PCR was the method, and the copy in TCRdb shows in-frame clones only, minus some. The table records about 140,000 clones, 65% to 90% of them present only once. This specimen was peripheral blood, taken 28 days after the second dose of the MenACWY control vaccine. Receptors originate from an adult who received the MenACWY meningococcal vaccine as a control.

V and J are TRBV6-2 or TRBV6-3 and TRBJ1-5; possible D gene TRBD1, 6 bases. Per the germline V gene, CDR1 is MNHEY and CDR2 is SVGEGT. The CDR3 sequence is 16 residues long. Trimming stripped 2 bases from V and 7 bases from J, with 18 bases between. The CDR3 spells CASSYRRRGARQPQHF. The CDR3 bases are TGTGCCAGCAGTTACCGAAGGAGGGGGGCCAGGCAGCCCCAGCATTTT.

The genes are TRBV6-6 and TRBJ1-5, with 8 nucleotides matching TRBD1. CDR1 and CDR2 from the germline V gene are MNHNY and SVGAGI (reference sequence). The CDR3 runs 15 residues. V was pared by 2 bases and J by 7 bases, with 7 bases of the junction left unmatched. Written as DNA, the CDR3 is TGTGCCAGCAGTTACGAACAGGGGGATAGGCAGCCCCAGCATTTT. Translated: CASSYEQGDRQPQHF.

The chain has TRBV5-1 and TRBJ2-2; 8 bases are shared with TRBD2. CDR1 and CDR2 from the germline V gene are SGHRS and YFSETQ. The length of the CDR3 is 15 residues. The junction had 9 bases not matched to a gene; V was cut back by 6 bases and J by 5 bases. The chain's CDR3 is CASTREASGTGELFF. CDR3 sequence (DNA): TGCGCCAGCACCCGGGAGGCTAGCGGGACCGGGGAGCTGTTTTTT. The full variable domain, with the rest looked up from reference TRBV5-1 and TRBJ2-2, is KAGVTQTPRYLIKTRGQQVTLSCSPISGHRSVSWYQQTPGQGLQFLFEYFSETQRNKGNFPGRFSGRQFSNSRSEMNVSTLELGDSALYLCASTREASGTGELFFGEGSRLTVL.

This clone has more than one count but fewer than ten. This chain joins TRBV28 and TRBJ2-4, with 9 bases fitting TRBD1. The CDR3 covers 14 residues. CDR1 is MDHEN, CDR2 SYDVKM, per germline. V trimming: 6 bases; J trimming: 9 bases; junction bases outside the gene matches: 9. CDR3 amino acids: CASSPGTGRGIQYF. CDR3 nucleotide sequence: TGTGCCAGCAGCCCCGGGACAGGGAGGGGCATTCAGTACTTC.

The chain combines TRBV6-6 with TRBJ1-3; maybe TRBD1 (6 bases). Germline values: CDR1 MNHNY, CDR2 SVGAGI (reference sequence). Trimming removed 11 bases from V and 0 bases from J, with 20 bases in between. The CDR3 has 16 amino acids. CDR3 coding DNA: TGTGCCGCAGCGACGGGACATAGGTTCTCTGGAAACACCATATATTTT. It codes for CAAATGHRFSGNTIYF.

The J gene is TRBJ1-2, the V gene TRBV27; D gene uncertain. Germline lookup yields CDR1 MNHEY and CDR2 SMNVEV (reference sequence). V lost 6 bases to trimming and J lost 5 bases, with 16 bases between them. The CDR3 totals 14 residues. As DNA, the CDR3 is TGTGCCAGCAGCCCCGACGTGGTAGTTTATGGCTACACCTTC. Its translation: CASSPDVVVYGYTF.

This clone appeared a single time. The chain is built from TRBV6-5 and TRBJ1-5, with 9 bases aligning to TRBD1. The germline V gene has CDR1 MNHEY and CDR2 SVGAGI. The ends lost 8 bases at V and 0 bases at J; junction bases unmatched: 5. The CDR3 extends over 15 amino acids. The CDR3 nucleotides read TGTGCCAGCTCTCGACAGGGGGGTAGCAATCAGCCCCAGCATTTT. Translating gives CASSRQGGSNQPQHF.

The chain employs TRBV5-1 and TRBJ2-5; a weak D match, TRBD2 (6 bases). Trimming took off 7 bases at V and 1 base at J, with 14 bases between the two ends. The germline V gene encodes CDR1 SGHRS and CDR2 YFSETQ. The CDR3 spans 14 residues. Here the CDR3 reads CASRGSVSQETQYF. The DNA for the CDR3 is TGCGCCAGCCGGGGGAGCGTTTCCCAAGAGACCCAGTACTTC.

This chain uses TRBV5-1 with TRBJ1-1, with D possibly TRBD1 on 5 matching bases. The CDR3 length is 13 residues. In germline, CDR1 is SGHRS, CDR2 YFSETQ. V was shortened by 7 bases and J by 4 bases, with 14 bases between the two germline ends. The CDR3 protein is CASSQGVVTEAFF. In nucleotides, the CDR3 is TGCGCCAGCTCACAAGGGGTGGTCACTGAAGCTTTCTTT.

This chain uses TRBV7-9 with TRBJ2-1, with D tentatively TRBD1 (6 bases). The CDR3 length is 18 residues. With 4 bases removed from V and 2 bases from J, the gap between germline ends came to 21 bases. The V gene's germline CDR1 is SEHNR and CDR2 FQNEAQ (reference sequence). CDR3 region: CASSSSPLRGFPYNEQFF. CDR3 nucleotides: TGTGCCAGCAGCTCTAGCCCTCTCAGGGGCTTTCCCTACAATGAGCAGTTCTTC.

The CDR3 loop is CAIGAFYEQYF. In nucleotides, the CDR3 is TGTGCCATCGGGGCCTTTTACGAGCAGTACTTC. This chain uses TRBV10-3 with TRBJ2-7, with D possibly TRBD1 on 5 matching bases. CDR1 is ENHRY and CDR2 is SYGVKD in the germline V gene. The CDR3 totals 11 residues. Between the trimmed V and J ends, which lost 8 bases and 4 bases, there was a span of 9 bases.

The rearrangement links TRBV29-1 to TRBJ1-1; 9 positions match TRBD1. Germline V CDR1 and CDR2: SQVTM, ANQGSEA. V lost 5 bases to trimming and J lost 6 bases; unmatched junction nucleotides: 16. The CDR3 consists of 16 residues. CDR3 sequence: CSVLGQDRGMVAEAFF. DNA of the CDR3: TGCAGCGTTCTAGGTCAGGACAGGGGAATGGTCGCTGAAGCTTTCTTT. The complete variable domain, with remaining parts taken from reference TRBV29-1 and TRBJ1-1, reads SAVISQKPSRDICQRGTSLTIQCQVDSQVTMMFWYRQQPGQSLTLIATANQGSEATYESGFVIDKFPISRPNLTFSTLTVSNMSPEDSSIYLCSVLGQDRGMVAEAFFGQGTRLTVV.

The CDR3 DNA reads as TGTGCCAGCAGTGAAAGGCGCACAGATACGCAGTATTTT. Amino acid sequence: CASSERRTDTQYF. The chain links TRBV6-1 to TRBJ2-3, with D unclear. V lost 2 bases and J lost 1, with 4 bases in between. CDR3 length equals 13 residues. Looked up from germline, CDR1 is MNHNS and CDR2 is SASEGT.

V gene TRBV5-1 combines with J gene TRBJ2-2; D is undetermined. CDR3 length: 14 amino acids. V gave up 0 bases and J gave up 7 bases, with 10 bases separating them. Germline loops: CDR1 SGHRS, CDR2 YFSETQ. Written as DNA, the CDR3 is TGCGCCAGCAGCTTGGCCCCCGTCGACGGGGAGCTGTTTTTT. Amino acid sequence: CASSLAPVDGELFF.

This chain joins TRBV7-2 and TRBJ1-2, with a weak D call TRBD1 (5 bases). Deletions cut 5 bases from V and 2 bases from J, with 15 bases between. The germline CDR1 and CDR2 sequences are SGHTA and FQGNSA. The CDR3 contains 15 residues. The CDR3 DNA reads as TGTGCCAGCAGCCTACAGGTCGACAGAAACTATGGCTACACCTTC. Amino acids: CASSLQVDRNYGYTF. Combining the CDR3 with reference TRBV7-2 and TRBJ1-2 gives the whole variable domain GAGVSQSPSNKVTEKGKDVELRCDPISGHTALYWYRQSLGQGLEFLIYFQGNSAPDKSGLPSDRFSAERTGGSVSTLTIQRTQQEDSAVYLCASSLQVDRNYGYTFGSGTRLTVV.

The rearrangement joins TRBV27 to TRBJ2-7; 7 nucleotides align to TRBD1. The V gene end was trimmed by 5 bases and the J gene end by 3 bases; junction bases not matched to a gene: 4. Germline CDR1 and CDR2: MNHEY and SMNVEV (reference sequence). This CDR3 is built from 13 residues. The CDR3 coding sequence is TGTGCCAGCAGTCCCCGACAGGGCTACGAGCAGTACGTC. This sequence encodes CASSPRQGYEQYV.

The chain uses TRBV18 and TRBJ1-1, with 7 bases lining up with TRBD1. The germline CDR1 and CDR2 sequences are KGHSH and LQKENI. V shed 5 bases and J 6 bases; nucleotides not matched to a gene: 6. This CDR3 comprises 13 residues. DNA for the CDR3: TGTGCCAGCTCAGCAAAACAGGGGTCTGAAGCTTTCTTT. Translated, it gives CASSAKQGSEAFF.

This clone appeared once. The V call is TRBV5-6, the J call TRBJ2-3, with 8 bases matching TRBD1. Trimming took 3 bases from V and 0 from J; bases not matched to a gene: 3. The CDR3 totals 15 residues. The germline CDR1 and CDR2 sequences are SGHDT and YYEEEE. The CDR3: CASSYRDRSTDTQYF. The DNA for the CDR3 is TGTGCCAGCAGCTACCGGGACAGGAGCACAGATACGCAGTATTTT.

The chain combines TRBV15 with TRBJ1-1; 9 bases are shared with TRBD1. V dropped 7 bases and J dropped 3; count of bases not matched to a gene: 12. CDR1 LNHNV and CDR2 YYDKDF come from the germline V gene (reference sequence). The CDR3 is 16 residues long. CDR3 sequence (DNA): TGTGCCACCATCGCCTTCTTGGGACAGGGTTACACTGAAGCTTTCTTT. It is translated as CATIAFLGQGYTEAFF.

V usage is TRBV7-9 and J usage is TRBJ2-5; TRBD2 matches 11 bases. This CDR3 region has 15 residues. Germline V gene lookup returns CDR1 SEHNR and CDR2 FQNEAQ (reference sequence). The ends lost 10 bases at V and 0 bases at J; junction bases unmatched: 7. CDR3 sequence: CATRLAGKYQETQYF. The CDR3 DNA sequence: TGTGCCACCCGACTAGCGGGGAAGTACCAAGAGACCCAGTACTTC.

The chain links TRBV20-1 to TRBJ1-2, with 7 bases fitting TRBD1. The CDR3 loop spans 11 amino acids. Germline V gene lookup returns CDR1 DFQATT and CDR2 SNEGSKA (reference sequence). Germline trimming cut 8 bases from V and 4 bases from J; bases unmatched to any gene: 4. The CDR3 loop is CSPQGGYGYTF. The CDR3 DNA follows: TGCAGTCCCCAGGGGGGCTATGGCTACACCTTC.

J is TRBJ1-1 and V is TRBV5-1, with D perhaps TRBD1 (5 bases). Trimming took 0 bases from V and 2 from J, leaving 11 bases between them. The CDR3 is 15 amino acids. CDR1 and CDR2 (germline): SGHRS, YFSETQ. The CDR3 DNA follows: TGCGCCAGCAGCTTGGCCGGGACGGGAAACACTGAAGCTTTCTTT. It specifies CASSLAGTGNTEAFF.

The gene calls are TRBV9 and TRBJ1-3; tentatively, D is TRBD1 (6 bases). V was clipped by 0 bases and J by 2 bases, with 15 bases between them. The germline V gene has CDR1 SGDLS and CDR2 YYNGEE. The CDR3 consists of 17 residues. CDR3: CASSVGGRGRTGNTIYF. DNA of the CDR3: TGTGCCAGCAGCGTAGGGGGGCGAGGGAGGACTGGAAACACCATATATTTT. The entire variable domain, with the rest obtained from reference TRBV9 and TRBJ1-3, is as follows: DSGVTQTPKHLITATGQRVTLRCSPRSGDLSVYWYQQSLDQGLQFLIQYYNGEERAKGNILERFSAQQFPDLHSELNLSSLELGDSALYFCASSVGGRGRTGNTIYFGEGSWLTVV.